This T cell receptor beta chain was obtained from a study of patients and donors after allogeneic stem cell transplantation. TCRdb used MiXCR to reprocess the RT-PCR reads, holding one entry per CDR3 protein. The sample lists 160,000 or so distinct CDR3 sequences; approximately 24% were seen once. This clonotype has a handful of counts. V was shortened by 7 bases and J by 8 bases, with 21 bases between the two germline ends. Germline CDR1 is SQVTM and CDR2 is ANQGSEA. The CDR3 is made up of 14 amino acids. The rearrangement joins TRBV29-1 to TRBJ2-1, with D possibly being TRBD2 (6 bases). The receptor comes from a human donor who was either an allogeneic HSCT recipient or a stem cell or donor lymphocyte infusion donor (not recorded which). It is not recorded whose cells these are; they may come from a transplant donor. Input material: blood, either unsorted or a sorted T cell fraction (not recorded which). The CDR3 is CSGQRVNYVDEQFF. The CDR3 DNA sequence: TGCAGCGGTCAGCGGGTAAACTATGTCGATGAGCAGTTCTTC.